The next 9 T cell receptor beta chains were all read from a single sample in a study of blood T cell repertoires in COVID-19 (TCRdb year 2020). The protocol used for the library was the immunoSEQ multiplex PCR assay. TCRdb mirrors the immuneACCESS table, restricted to in-frame sequences. Some clones are absent from its copies; in checked studies, under half trace to an unresolved V gene, and the reason for the others is unknown. Within this sample are 150,000 to 250,000 clones, with around 94% of them counted one time only. The ten largest make up 0.6% to 0.8% of the sample. Sequenced material: peripheral blood. Every receptor here comes from a man aged 25-45 years with COVID-19, enrolled during active disease.

The J gene is TRBJ1-1, the V gene TRBV19, with D perhaps matching TRBD1 (6 bases). The V gene lost 3 bases and the J gene lost 3 bases, with 8 bases spanning the gap. This CDR3 region has 13 residues. Germline V gene lookup returns CDR1 LNHDA and CDR2 SQIVND (reference sequence). This CDR3 reads CASSIQGYTEAFF. CDR3 nucleotides: TGTGCCAGTAGTATTCAGGGGTACACTGAAGCTTTCTTT.

The chain's CDR3 is CASSQDREGGYYGYTF. DNA for the CDR3: TGTGCCAGCAGCCAAGACCGGGAGGGGGGCTACTATGGCTACACCTTC. The chain has TRBV3-1 (or the pseudogene TRBV3-2) and TRBJ1-2; TRBD1 might be the D (6 bases). There are 16 residues in the CDR3. The V end was cut by 0 bases, the J end by 3 bases, with 14 bases between. Germline assignment: CDR1 LGHDT and CDR2 YNNKEL (reference sequence).

V gene TRBV19 combines with J gene TRBJ1-1; D remains unclear. Trimming took off 4 bases at V and 1 base at J, with 13 bases between the two ends. Germline loops: CDR1 LNHDA, CDR2 SQIVND (reference sequence). CDR3 size: 15 residues. The CDR3 here is CASSRLKTQNTEAFF. Here the CDR3 DNA reads TGTGCCAGTAGTAGGCTTAAGACACAGAACACTGAAGCTTTCTTT.

A few counts support this clone. This chain connects TRBV7-2 to TRBJ2-5; 7 bases map to TRBD2. J gave up 4 bases and V 5 bases, and 7 bases lay outside the gene matches. The V gene's germline CDR1 is SGHTA and CDR2 FQGNSA. This CDR3 region has 14 residues. CDR3 DNA: TGTGCCAGCAGCGGGGAGGGGCTCCGAGAGACCCAGTACTTC. It yields the protein CASSGEGLRETQYF.

This chain connects TRBV9 to TRBJ2-1, with 9 bases aligning to TRBD2. Per germline, CDR1 SGDLS and CDR2 YYNGEE. The V and J ends lost 4 bases and 10 bases, in that order; junction bases with no gene match: 9. The CDR3 has 14 residues. The CDR3 region is CASSLGTSRGEQFF. CDR3 nucleotides: TGTGCCAGCAGCCTCGGGACTAGCAGGGGGGAGCAGTTCTTC.

Comment on this clone: The sample has other DNA sequences that encode this CDR3 too. The chain is built from TRBV6-5 and TRBJ1-1; 8 bases align to TRBD1. The length of the CDR3 is 14 residues. J was trimmed by 1 base and V by 5 bases; bases with no gene match: 3. The germline gives CDR1 MNHEY, CDR2 SVGAGI. The CDR3 is CASSRGTGNTEAFF. The CDR3 region has the DNA TGTGCCAGCAGTAGGGGGACAGGGAACACTGAAGCTTTCTTT.

The genes are TRBV27 and TRBJ2-3, with a weak D call TRBD1 (5 bases). Germline V gives CDR1 MNHEY, CDR2 SMNVEV (reference sequence). Trimming removed 4 bases from V and 2 bases from J, with 10 bases in between. This CDR3 spans 14 amino acids. The CDR3 DNA is TGTGCCAGCAGTTCTCGACAGCTCACAGATACGCAGTATTTT. As protein: CASSSRQLTDTQYF.

V and J are TRBV6-5 and TRBJ1-2, with unresolved D. This CDR3 region has 14 residues. V was clipped by 2 bases and J by 4 bases, with 11 bases between them. Per germline, CDR1 MNHEY and CDR2 SVGAGI. The DNA of the CDR3 is TGTGCCAGCAGTTACGGTCCGGAGGGCTATGGCTACACCTTC. It translates to CASSYGPEGYGYTF.

The J gene is TRBJ2-3, the V gene TRBV29-1, with a tentative D call TRBD1 (6 bases). Per the germline V gene, CDR1 is SQVTM and CDR2 is ANQGSEA. V was cut by 5 bases and J by 4 bases, with 10 bases left in between. The CDR3 runs to 12 residues. The CDR3 reads CSVYTGPDTQYF. DNA of the CDR3: TGCAGCGTTTACACAGGGCCAGATACGCAGTATTTT.